A single sample is the source of the 10 T cell receptor beta chains below, sequenced in a study of patients and donors after allogeneic stem cell transplantation (dated by TCRdb to the early 2020s). Library method: RT-PCR. Instrument on record: NextSeq 550. The public sequencing data were trimmed at Q25 with fastp and processed into clonotypes with MiXCR by TCRdb, which kept only in-frame beta chains. Merged by CDR3 protein, the rows form single entries marked with the most common genes and DNA. This sample has about 960,000 distinct CDR3 sequences in its table, and approximately 19% of those were observed once. Around 5.5% of the sample comes from the top ten. Sequenced material: blood, either unsorted or a sorted T cell fraction (not recorded which). These receptors originate from a human donor who was either an allogeneic HSCT recipient or a stem cell or donor lymphocyte infusion donor (not recorded which). It is not recorded whose cells these are; they may come from a transplant donor.

V gene TRBV6-1 combines with J gene TRBJ2-1, with a possible D match to TRBD2 (7 bases). Looked up from germline, CDR1 is MNHNS and CDR2 is SASEGT. This CDR3 has 14 amino acids. The V end lost 4 bases, the J end lost 9 bases, and 16 bases lay between the germline ends. The CDR3 nucleotides read TGTGCCAGCAGTGGCTGGGGGGGCCGGGGTGAGCAGTTCTTC. Its translation is CASSGWGGRGEQFF.

The chain links TRBV24-1 to TRBJ2-2; D possibly matches TRBD1 or TRBD2 (5 bases each). V lost 3 bases and J lost 7, with 14 bases in between. This CDR3 region has 15 residues. Per germline, CDR1 KGHDR and CDR2 SFDVKD. The CDR3 is CATSDPGRMSGELFF. DNA for the CDR3: TGTGCCACCAGTGATCCGGGGCGGATGAGCGGGGAGCTGTTTTTT.

This clonotype was recorded a few times. The chain links TRBV29-1 to TRBJ2-5, with D tentatively TRBD2 (5 bases). The CDR3 spans 14 residues. Looked up from germline, CDR1 is SQVTM and CDR2 is ANQGSEA. Trimming left V 5 bases short and J 5 bases short, with 18 bases between. CDR3 sequence: CSVPRSTRRETQYF. The CDR3 nucleotides read TGCAGCGTTCCTCGGAGCACCCGGAGGGAGACCCAGTACTTC.

This clonotype was found a few times. V gene TRBV5-1 combines with J gene TRBJ2-1; 10 bases are shared with TRBD2. Trimming took 1 base from V and 4 from J; bases not matched to a gene: 5. In germline, CDR1 is SGHRS, CDR2 YFSETQ. This CDR3 comprises 16 residues. In nucleotides, the CDR3 is TGCGCCAGCAGCTTGCGAGGACTAGCGGAATACAATGAGCAGTTCTTC. Its protein product is CASSLRGLAEYNEQFF.

This clonotype turned up a few times. DNA for the CDR3: TGTGCCAGCAGTGACATATTTAAACAGGGGGCGGATGGCTACACCTTC. Its translation: CASSDIFKQGADGYTF. J is TRBJ1-2 and V is TRBV6-4, with TRBD1 identical over 9 bases. Germline CDR1 and CDR2: MRHNA and SNTAGT. J gave up 6 bases and V 2 bases, and 10 bases lay outside the gene matches. The CDR3 consists of 16 residues.

This clonotype has at least ten counts. The CDR3: CASIARLARIGTGELFF. The CDR3 bases are TGTGCCAGCATTGCCCGGCTAGCTCGCATTGGCACCGGGGAGCTGTTTTTT. The V call is TRBV12-3 or TRBV12-4, the J call TRBJ2-2; TRBD2 might be the D (5 bases). V gave up 7 bases and J gave up 4 bases, with 22 bases separating them. The CDR3 sequence is 17 residues long.

The chain has TRBV20-1 and TRBJ2-1; the match to TRBD2 covers 10 bases. The CDR3 extends over 16 amino acids. J lost 2 bases, V lost 0 bases, and 4 bases had no gene match. Germline loops: CDR1 DFQATT, CDR2 SNEGSKA (reference sequence). CDR3 sequence (DNA): TGCAGTGCTAGAGACCCCCTAGCGGGAGCCTACAATGAGCAGTTCTTC. Its translation is CSARDPLAGAYNEQFF.

This clonotype showed up just a few times. The chain combines TRBV15 with TRBJ2-1; 11 positions match TRBD2. Trimming took 5 bases from V and 2 from J; bases not matched to a gene: 2. The CDR3 runs to 15 residues. Germline loops: CDR1 LNHNV, CDR2 YYDKDF (reference sequence). CDR3 region: CATSLLAGAYNEQFF. As DNA, the CDR3 is TGTGCCACCAGCTTACTAGCGGGAGCCTACAATGAGCAGTTCTTC.

This clonotype has only a few counts. This chain uses TRBV10-3 with TRBJ1-5, with D perhaps matching TRBD1 (6 bases). In germline, CDR1 is ENHRY, CDR2 SYGVKD. CDR3 length equals 15 residues. Trimming removed 2 bases at V and 7 bases at J, with 15 bases between. CDR3 in amino acids: CAISERQGSNQPQHF. CDR3 DNA: TGTGCCATCAGTGAGCGTCAGGGGAGTAACCAGCCCCAGCATTTT.

This sequence joins TRBV6-5 and TRBJ1-1; maybe TRBD1 (6 bases). Trimming cost V 5 bases and J 11 bases, with 12 bases left between them. The length of the CDR3 is 11 residues. Germline V gives CDR1 MNHEY, CDR2 SVGAGI. CDR3 coding DNA: TGTGCCAGCAGTGACAGGATCGGGGCTTTCTTT. Translating gives CASSDRIGAFF.